This TCR beta chain was captured in a study of shared clonotypes between healthy human individuals. In replicate PCRs of sorted subsets, roughly 210 ng DNA, some 28,000 T cell genomes, was used. Measured with immunoSEQ multiplex PCR; TCRdb has only the in-frame clones, and not every one. The data hold more than 400,000 clones, with about 96% observed a single time. Germline V CDR1 and CDR2: KGHSH, LQKENI. The CDR3 runs to 14 residues. Trimming stripped 2 bases from V and 6 bases from J, with 11 bases between. The receptor was isolated from a woman in her thirties in good health. The V call is TRBV18, the J call TRBJ2-1; the D is unclear. Sequencing was performed on naive CD4+ T cells sorted from blood. Documented subset: CD45RA+ positively selected. The CDR3 coding sequence is TGTGCCAGCTCACCAAGTGCGGCATCCAATGAGCAGTTCTTC. Translating it yields CASSPSAASNEQFF. The full variable domain, its missing parts supplied by reference TRBV18 and TRBJ2-1, is NAGVMQNPRHLVRRRGQEARLRCSPMKGHSHVYWYRQLPEEGLKFMVYLQKENIIDESGMPKERFSAEFPKEGPSILRIQQVVRGDSAAYFCASSPSAASNEQFFGPGTRLTVL.